A single T cell receptor beta chain is shown here with its context. Its antigen is still unknown. This sample was included in a study of T cell responses to AZD1222 COVID-19 vaccine. Study-wide findings and caveats: The peak T cell response came first, and repertoires were sampled only after it. There were vaccine-associated CD4 TCRs across spike, dominant at 160-218 and 743-854. Close to half of spike-specific TCRs reportedly recognize unmutated variant regions. Clonal diversity may have been underestimated, and the donors were mostly white British, with more females than males.

Assay: immunoSEQ multiplex PCR; the TCRdb copy retains only in-frame clones and omits some. The sample includes 140,000 to 150,000 clones, 75% to 95% of them seen just once. The sample here was peripheral blood, taken 28 days after the second dose of the MenACWY control vaccine. This receptor was taken from an adult who received the MenACWY meningococcal vaccine as a control.

The CDR3 here is CASSQGWIGANNEQFF. The CDR3 region has the DNA TGCGCCAGCAGCCAAGGGTGGATCGGGGCAAACAATGAGCAGTTCTTC. The chain links TRBV4-3 to TRBJ2-1, with D perhaps matching TRBD1 or TRBD2 (5 bases each). Germline V gene sequence: CDR1 LGHNA, CDR2 YSLEER. This CDR3 contains 16 residues. With 1 base removed from V and 5 bases from J, the gap between germline ends came to 15 bases.